Described below is a single TCR beta chain sequence and its context. Its antigen is unknown. CDR1 is MNHNS, CDR2 SASEGT, per germline. J gave up 5 bases and V 6 bases, and 4 bases lay outside the gene matches. The CDR3 contains 12 residues. This sample was included in a study of long-term antiretroviral therapy in people with HIV. Study results and caveats: Pre-ART expanded clones dominated the repertoire at every time point. HIV repertoires had narrower CDR3 length ranges than controls.

Version v3.0 of the immunoSEQ assay ran at survey level. Only in-frame clones appear in the TCRdb table, and some are missing; sequencing was by immunoSEQ multiplex PCR. The data hold over 10,000 clones, with approximately 80% observed a single time. Specimen: unsorted PBMCs, collected 0.5 years before starting antiretroviral therapy. The gene calls are TRBV6-1 and TRBJ2-7, with TRBD2 matching 7 bases. The source of this sequence is a woman between 40 and 50 years old with HIV. CDR3 nucleotides: TGTGCCAGCAGCGGACTAGAACACGAGCAGTACTTC. Translated: CASSGLEHEQYF.